Below, 32 T cell receptor beta chains from the same sample are listed, as sequenced in a study of blood T cells in healthy people across ages. For the second PCR, which ran for 7 to 11 cycles, a sample-barcoded 5' primer and a J-beta primer mix were used. Each CDR3 protein gets one entry after TCRdb re-called the 5' RACE reads with MiXCR. The table has 600,000 to 850,000 distinct CDR3 sequences, approximately 43% seen once. Sequencing used blood. The receptors originated from a woman aged 60 to 75 in good health.

This clonotype occurred a few times. DNA of the CDR3: TGTGCCAGCAGCGTGACAGGGGGCCTCGGTCAGCCCCAGCATTTT. Its translation is CASSVTGGLGQPQHF. The rearrangement uses TRBV9 and TRBJ1-5; 10 bases are shared with TRBD1. Germline CDR1 reads SGDLS; CDR2 reads YYNGEE. There are 15 residues in the CDR3. V was pared by 2 bases and J by 6 bases, with 5 bases of the junction left unmatched.

The sample holds a few counts of this clonotype. The chain couples TRBV20-1 to TRBJ2-3, with 11 bases matching TRBD2. Germline V gene data show CDR1 as DFQATT and CDR2 as SNEGSKA (reference sequence). This CDR3 contains 15 residues. V shed 6 bases, J shed 0 bases, and the junction held 5 bases outside the gene matches. The CDR3 sequence is CSANSGRGSTDTQYF. The CDR3 DNA reads as TGCAGTGCCAATAGCGGGAGGGGTAGCACAGATACGCAGTATTTT.

The chain uses TRBV29-1 and TRBJ1-1; possible D gene TRBD1, 6 bases. CDR3 length: 16 residues. In germline, CDR1 is SQVTM, CDR2 ANQGSEA. V was pared by 2 bases and J by 4 bases, with 20 bases between. The CDR3 DNA is TGCAGCGTTGAACCCCGGGGGCAGGGGTTCGGCACTGAAGCTTTCTTT. Translated: CSVEPRGQGFGTEAFF.

This clonotype was counted only a few times. The chain joins TRBV5-6 to TRBJ1-6, with 9 positions matching TRBD1. V shed 4 bases, J shed 13 bases, and the junction held 6 bases outside the gene matches. This CDR3 spans 13 amino acids. In germline, CDR1 is SGHDT, CDR2 YYEEEE. The CDR3 here is CASSTGTGTPLHF. The CDR3 nucleotides read TGTGCCAGCAGCACCGGGACAGGGACTCCCCTCCACTTT.

This clonotype showed up just a few times. The chain is built from TRBV7-2 and TRBJ2-3, with 7 bases matching TRBD1. The CDR3 has 15 residues. J was trimmed by 1 base and V by 3 bases; bases with no gene match: 4. Germline loops: CDR1 SGHTA, CDR2 FQGNSA. The CDR3 DNA reads as TGTGCCAGCAGCTTTCTCGGACAGGGCACAGATACGCAGTATTTT. Encoded protein: CASSFLGQGTDTQYF.

The rearrangement links TRBV7-2 to TRBJ1-4; D remains ambiguous. CDR1 and CDR2 (germline): SGHTA, FQGNSA. V lost 5 bases, J lost 7 bases, and 11 bases lay in between. There are 13 residues in the CDR3. This chain's CDR3 is CASSQLGAEKLFF. In DNA form, the CDR3 reads TGTGCCAGCAGCCAACTGGGAGCTGAAAAACTGTTTTTT.

This clonotype was counted only a few times. V usage is TRBV6-2 or TRBV6-3 and J usage is TRBJ2-1, with 10 bases that match TRBD2. From germline, CDR1 is MNHEY and CDR2 SVGEGT. J was trimmed by 6 bases and V by 6 bases; bases with no gene match: 11. The length of the CDR3 is 16 residues. CDR3 sequence (DNA): TGTGCCAGCAGCTTGTTAGCGGGAGGCGGGCGCAATGAGCAGTTCTTC. Amino acids: CASSLLAGGGRNEQFF.

This clonotype appeared a few times. The V and J genes are TRBV20-1 and TRBJ1-2, with no clear D. V lost 3 bases, J lost 0 bases, and 11 bases lay in between. There are 14 residues in the CDR3. Germline V gives CDR1 DFQATT, CDR2 SNEGSKA (reference sequence). CDR3 sequence reads: CSARGGRANYGYTF. The CDR3 DNA is TGCAGTGCTAGGGGTGGTCGGGCTAACTATGGCTACACCTTC.

This clonotype occurred many times. The J gene is TRBJ2-7, the V gene TRBV2; D not certain. There are 15 residues in the CDR3. Germline lookup yields CDR1 SNHLY and CDR2 FYNNEI. V lost 8 bases and J lost 0, with 17 bases in between. The CDR3 protein is CASVTFWDGSYEQYF. CDR3 bases: TGTGCCAGCGTAACTTTCTGGGATGGCTCCTACGAGCAGTACTTC. The full variable domain, completed using reference TRBV2 and TRBJ2-7, is EPEVTQTPSHQVTQMGQEVILRCVPISNHLYFYWYRQILGQKVEFLVSFYNNEISEKSEIFDDQFSVERPDGSNFTLKIRSTKLEDSAMYFCASVTFWDGSYEQYFGPGTRLTVT.

The chain carries TRBV7-2 and TRBJ1-2; weak D call: TRBD1 (6 bases). V dropped 5 bases and J dropped 4 bases, with 14 bases sitting between them. Per germline, CDR1 SGHTA and CDR2 FQGNSA. This CDR3 has 14 residues. CDR3 DNA: TGTGCCAGCAGCCCTAACAGGGTATCCTATGGCTACACCTTC. The encoded protein is CASSPNRVSYGYTF.

V is TRBV20-1 and J is TRBJ1-5; D is possibly TRBD1 (5 bases). Deletions cut 6 bases from V and 2 bases from J, with 14 bases between. Germline-derived CDR1 and CDR2 are DFQATT and SNEGSKA (reference sequence). This CDR3 is 14 amino acids long. For the CDR3, the DNA is TGCAGTGCGCAACAGGTGGAGGGCAATCAGCCCCAGCATTTT. Translating it yields CSAQQVEGNQPQHF.

This clonotype was found a few times. The chain employs TRBV12-3 or TRBV12-4 and TRBJ1-1; D possibly corresponds to TRBD1 (5 bases). Trimming stripped 5 bases from V and 1 base from J, with 14 bases between. CDR3 length: 15 residues. This CDR3 is CASSLRDWENTEAFF. As DNA, the CDR3 is TGTGCCAGCAGTCTCAGGGATTGGGAGAACACTGAAGCTTTCTTT.

A note on this clonotype: Being one base from a much bigger clone, this may be a read error. The chain has TRBV5-1 and TRBJ2-7; possible D gene TRBD1, 5 bases. V dropped 3 bases and J dropped 0 bases, with 16 bases sitting between them. The germline V gene has CDR1 SGHRS and CDR2 YFSETQ. This CDR3 comprises 16 residues. CDR3 loop: CASSSATQEDSYEQYF. In DNA form, the CDR3 reads TGCGCCAGCAGCTCGGCAACACAGGAAGACTCCTACGAGCAGTACTTC.

The chain links TRBV5-1 to TRBJ2-5, with TRBD2 matching over 7 bases. V shed 1 base, J shed 3 bases, and the junction held 3 bases outside the gene matches. In germline, CDR1 is SGHRS, CDR2 YFSETQ. This CDR3 contains 14 residues. CDR3 residues: CASSLSLAEETQYF. The CDR3 nucleotides are TGCGCCAGCAGCTTGTCGCTAGCGGAAGAGACCCAGTACTTC.

Details on this clonotype: This sequence may be a read error, since a much larger clone differs from it by one base. V and J are TRBV6-2 or TRBV6-3 and TRBJ2-4, with D possibly matching TRBD2 (6 bases). The DNA end is a closer match to TRBJ2-7, so the J assignment may be wrong. This CDR3 is built from 15 residues. The germline V gene encodes CDR1 MNHEY and CDR2 SVGEGT. CDR3 protein: CASGYERTTIYEQYF. CDR3 DNA: TGTGCCAGCGGTTATGAAAGGACTACTATCTACGAGCAGTACTTC.

The chain employs TRBV7-2 and TRBJ2-5; tentative D call: TRBD2 (6 bases). Germline V CDR1 and CDR2: SGHTA, FQGNSA. V dropped 2 bases and J dropped 2 bases, with 9 bases sitting between them. CDR3 length equals 14 residues. The CDR3: CASSLSAGQETQYF. The CDR3 region has the DNA TGTGCCAGCAGCTTATCGGCGGGGCAAGAGACCCAGTACTTC.

This chain uses TRBV6-5 with TRBJ1-2; tentatively, D is TRBD1 (5 bases). V dropped 2 bases and J dropped 5 bases, with 18 bases sitting between them. The CDR3 is 16 residues long. Germline lookup yields CDR1 MNHEY and CDR2 SVGAGI. The CDR3 nucleotides are TGTGCCAGCAGTTACATTCGGGACCTGGCAATTTATGGCTACACCTTC. It specifies CASSYIRDLAIYGYTF.

The chain has TRBV4-3 and TRBJ2-7, with TRBD1 as a possible D gene (6 bases). V dropped 1 base and J dropped 2 bases, with 15 bases sitting between them. This CDR3 contains 16 residues. Germline V lookup: CDR1 LGHNA, CDR2 YSLEER. The DNA of the CDR3 is TGCGCCAGCAGCCAAGCGTGGGGACAAGGGCCCTACGAGCAGTACTTC. Protein product: CASSQAWGQGPYEQYF.

This clonotype has just a few counts. The V gene is TRBV20-1, the J gene TRBJ2-5; 7 bases are shared with TRBD2. Germline CDR1 is DFQATT and CDR2 is SNEGSKA (reference sequence). The CDR3 extends over 15 amino acids. The V segment lost 8 bases and the J segment 2 bases; nucleotides outside the gene matches: 14. The DNA for the CDR3 is TGCAGTCCCGGAGATGCGGGAGTGGTACAAGAGACCCAGTACTTC. The encoded protein is CSPGDAGVVQETQYF.

This clonotype appeared a few times. The chain uses TRBV3-1 and TRBJ2-1; 12 positions agree with TRBD2. V lost 3 bases, J lost 12 bases, and 3 bases stayed unmatched. In germline, CDR1 is LGHDT, CDR2 YNNKEL (reference sequence). CDR3 length equals 13 residues. The CDR3 DNA sequence: TGTGCCAGCAGCCACGGACTAGCGGGAACGCAGTTCTTC. This codes for CASSHGLAGTQFF.

The gene calls are TRBV20-1 and TRBJ2-7; tentative D call: TRBD1 (6 bases). The CDR3 runs 15 residues. Germline CDR1 is DFQATT and CDR2 is SNEGSKA (reference sequence). V was clipped by 0 bases and J by 2 bases, with 14 bases between them. The CDR3 loop is CSAREVQGRAYEQYF. CDR3 bases: TGCAGTGCTAGAGAGGTACAGGGTCGGGCCTACGAGCAGTACTTC.

The rearrangement uses TRBV7-2 and TRBJ2-5, with D unresolved. In germline, CDR1 is SGHTA, CDR2 FQGNSA. The CDR3 contains 11 residues. Trimming stripped 3 bases from V and 5 bases from J, with 4 bases between. The CDR3: CASSFYETQYF. DNA for the CDR3: TGTGCCAGCAGCTTTTACGAGACCCAGTACTTC.

This chain links TRBV10-3 with TRBJ1-2; D unclear. The CDR3 runs 13 residues. From germline, CDR1 is ENHRY and CDR2 SYGVKD. Trimming removed 6 bases from V and 4 bases from J, with 12 bases in between. As DNA, the CDR3 is TGTGCCATCAGGTTCGGAGACGGCTATGGCTACACCTTC. This gives the protein CAIRFGDGYGYTF.

V and J are TRBV4-3 and TRBJ2-1; D is perhaps TRBD2 (6 bases). From germline, CDR1 is LGHNA and CDR2 YSLEER. The length of the CDR3 is 18 residues. Trimming cost V 0 bases and J 4 bases, with 19 bases left between them. CDR3 loop: CASSQEGGLWGDYNEQFF. In nucleotides, the CDR3 is TGCGCCAGCAGCCAAGAGGGAGGCCTGTGGGGGGATTACAATGAGCAGTTCTTC.

The chain links TRBV10-3 to TRBJ1-2; a weak D match, TRBD1 (6 bases). The CDR3 loop spans 13 amino acids. Germline loops: CDR1 ENHRY, CDR2 SYGVKD. With 3 bases removed from V and 7 bases from J, the gap between germline ends came to 12 bases. The CDR3 protein is CAISDWGRSGYTF. CDR3 coding DNA: TGTGCCATCAGTGATTGGGGGCGTAGTGGCTACACCTTC.

V gene TRBV12-3 or TRBV12-4 combines with J gene TRBJ2-2; 9 bases are a match to TRBD2. Trimming cost V 3 bases and J 6 bases; bases outside gene matches: 8. This CDR3 comprises 16 residues. This CDR3 reads CASSFLLAGFAGELFF. CDR3 coding DNA: TGTGCCAGCAGTTTTCTTCTAGCGGGGTTCGCCGGGGAGCTGTTTTTT.

As regards this clonotype: Being one base from a much bigger clone, this may be a read error. This chain links TRBV2 with TRBJ2-1; 12 positions agree with TRBD2. Germline V gene data show CDR1 as SNHLY and CDR2 as FYNNEI. V gave up 11 bases and J gave up 7 bases; unmatched junction bases: 9. CDR3 size: 14 residues. CDR3 nucleotides: TGTGCCGGCACCGGGACTAGCGGGCTTAATGAGCAGTTCTTC. Amino acids: CAGTGTSGLNEQFF.

Comments on this clonotype: A much bigger clone sits one base away, suggesting this may be a read error. The V and J genes are TRBV27 and TRBJ1-2, with 8 nucleotides matching TRBD1. The CDR3 covers 14 residues. The V segment lost 4 bases and the J segment 6 bases; nucleotides outside the gene matches: 7. Germline CDR1 and CDR2: MNHEY and SMNVEV (reference sequence). The CDR3 here is CASSSGQGGDGYTF. CDR3 DNA: TGTGCCAGCAGTTCCGGACAGGGAGGCGATGGCTACACCTTC.

In this sample, this clonotype turned up a few times. The rearrangement uses TRBV20-1 and TRBJ2-1; D could derive from TRBD1 or TRBD2 (7 bases each). Germline V lookup: CDR1 DFQATT, CDR2 SNEGSKA (reference sequence). The CDR3 has 16 residues. Deletions cut 5 bases from V and 1 base from J, with 18 bases between. The DNA of the CDR3 is TGCAGTGCTGAGGGGGCCAAAGCGGGGTCCTACAATGAGCAGTTCTTC. This sequence encodes CSAEGAKAGSYNEQFF.

The J gene is TRBJ2-6, the V gene TRBV7-9; no clear D gene. The CDR3 extends over 16 amino acids. V lost 5 bases and J lost 1, with 12 bases in between. From germline, CDR1 is SEHNR and CDR2 FQNEAQ (reference sequence). The DNA of the CDR3 is TGTGCCAGCAGCCTTCCTTCTCAATCTGGGGCCAACGTCCTGACTTTC. It encodes CASSLPSQSGANVLTF.

This clonotype has just a few counts. The chain carries TRBV3-1 and TRBJ2-1, with TRBD1 as a possible D gene (5 bases). Germline V gene lookup returns CDR1 LGHDT and CDR2 YNNKEL (reference sequence). Trimming cost V 5 bases and J 7 bases, with 15 bases left between them. The CDR3 spans 14 residues. Here the CDR3 reads CASSSGSVWNEQFF. In DNA form, the CDR3 reads TGTGCCAGCAGCTCAGGGTCGGTTTGGAATGAGCAGTTCTTC.

The chain combines TRBV6-1 with TRBJ2-7, with 7 positions matching TRBD1. Germline V CDR1 and CDR2: MNHNS, SASEGT. The CDR3 spans 15 residues. J gave up 6 bases and V 6 bases, and 14 bases lay outside the gene matches. The CDR3 DNA follows: TGTGCCAGCAGAAAACAGGGGAGCGGCCCTATCGAGCAGTACTTC. Translated, it gives CASRKQGSGPIEQYF.